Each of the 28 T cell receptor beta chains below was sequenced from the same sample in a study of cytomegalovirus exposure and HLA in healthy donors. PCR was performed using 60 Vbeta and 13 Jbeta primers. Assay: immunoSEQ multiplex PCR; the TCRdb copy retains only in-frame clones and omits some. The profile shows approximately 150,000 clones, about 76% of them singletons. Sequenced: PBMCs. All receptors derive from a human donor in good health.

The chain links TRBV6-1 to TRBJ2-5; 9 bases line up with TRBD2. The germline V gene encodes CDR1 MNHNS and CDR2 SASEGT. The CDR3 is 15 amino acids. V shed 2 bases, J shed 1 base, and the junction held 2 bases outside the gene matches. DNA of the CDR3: TGTGCCAGCAGTGAAATAGCGGGGGTCCAAGAGACCCAGTACTTC. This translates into CASSEIAGVQETQYF.

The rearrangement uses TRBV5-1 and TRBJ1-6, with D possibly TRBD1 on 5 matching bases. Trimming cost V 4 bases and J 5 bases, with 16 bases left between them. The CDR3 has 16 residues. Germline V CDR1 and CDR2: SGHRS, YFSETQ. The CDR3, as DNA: TGCGCCAGCAGCCTCCAACCCGACAGTAATAATTCACCCCTCCACTTT. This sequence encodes CASSLQPDSNNSPLHF.

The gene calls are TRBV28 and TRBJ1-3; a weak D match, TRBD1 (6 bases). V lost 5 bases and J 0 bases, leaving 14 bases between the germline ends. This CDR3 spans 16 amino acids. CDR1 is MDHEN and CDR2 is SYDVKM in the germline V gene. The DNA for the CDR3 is TGTGCCAGCAGTATCCATCGGACAGTCTCTGGAAACACCATATATTTT. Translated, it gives CASSIHRTVSGNTIYF.

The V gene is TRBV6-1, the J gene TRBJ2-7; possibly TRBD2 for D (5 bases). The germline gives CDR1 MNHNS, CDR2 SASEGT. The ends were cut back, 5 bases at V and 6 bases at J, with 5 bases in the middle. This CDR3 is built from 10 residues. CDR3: CASSRGEQYF. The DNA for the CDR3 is TGTGCCAGCAGTCGGGGCGAGCAGTACTTC.

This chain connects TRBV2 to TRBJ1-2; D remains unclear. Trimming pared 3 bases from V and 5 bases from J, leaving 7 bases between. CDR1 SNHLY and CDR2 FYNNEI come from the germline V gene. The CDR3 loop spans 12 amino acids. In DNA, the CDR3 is TGTGCCAGCAGTGACGAGGCATATGGCTACACCTTC. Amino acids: CASSDEAYGYTF.

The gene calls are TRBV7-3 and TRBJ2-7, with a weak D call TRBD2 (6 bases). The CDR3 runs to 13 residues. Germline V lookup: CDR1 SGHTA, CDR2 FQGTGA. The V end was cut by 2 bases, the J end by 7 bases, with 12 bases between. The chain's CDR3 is CASSLVHGREQYF. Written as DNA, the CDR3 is TGTGCCAGCAGCTTAGTCCATGGGAGGGAGCAGTACTTC.

The CDR3 loop is CASSRTGEWAFF. The CDR3 DNA is TGTGCCAGCAGTCGGACAGGGGAGTGGGCTTTCTTT. This chain connects TRBV5-6 to TRBJ1-1; 9 bases agree with TRBD1. Per germline, CDR1 SGHDT and CDR2 YYEEEE. Trimming cost V 5 bases and J 11 bases; bases outside gene matches: 7. This CDR3 has 12 amino acids.

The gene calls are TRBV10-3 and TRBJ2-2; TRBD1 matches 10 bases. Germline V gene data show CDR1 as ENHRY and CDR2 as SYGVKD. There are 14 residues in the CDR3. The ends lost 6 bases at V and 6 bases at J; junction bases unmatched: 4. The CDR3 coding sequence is TGTGCCATCAGGGAGGGACAGGGGCCCGGGGAGCTGTTTTTT. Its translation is CAIREGQGPGELFF.

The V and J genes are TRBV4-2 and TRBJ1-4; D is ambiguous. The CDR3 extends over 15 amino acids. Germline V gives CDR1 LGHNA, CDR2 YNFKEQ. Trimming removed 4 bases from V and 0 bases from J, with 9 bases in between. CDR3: CASSLNRATNEKLFF. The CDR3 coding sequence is TGTGCCAGCAGCCTTAACCGGGCAACTAATGAAAAACTGTTTTTT.

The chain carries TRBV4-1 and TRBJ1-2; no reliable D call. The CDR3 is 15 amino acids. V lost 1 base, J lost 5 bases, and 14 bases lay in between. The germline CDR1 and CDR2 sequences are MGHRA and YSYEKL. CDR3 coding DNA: TGCGCCAGCAGCCAAGGCGGAGGGTTGGGGTATGGCTACACCTTC. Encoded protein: CASSQGGGLGYGYTF.

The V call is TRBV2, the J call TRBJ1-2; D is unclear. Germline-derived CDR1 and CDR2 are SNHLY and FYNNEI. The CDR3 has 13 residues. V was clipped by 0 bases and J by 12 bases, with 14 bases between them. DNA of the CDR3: TGTGCCAGCAGTGAAGCGGTGGTTGGGAGAGACACCTTC. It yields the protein CASSEAVVGRDTF.

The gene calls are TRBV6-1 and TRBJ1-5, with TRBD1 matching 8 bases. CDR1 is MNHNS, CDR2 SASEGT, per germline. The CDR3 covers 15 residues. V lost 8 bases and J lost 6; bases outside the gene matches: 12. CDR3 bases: TGTGCCAGCGGCAGATCAGGGGGCTTGGGTCAGCCCCAGCATTTT. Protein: CASGRSGGLGQPQHF.

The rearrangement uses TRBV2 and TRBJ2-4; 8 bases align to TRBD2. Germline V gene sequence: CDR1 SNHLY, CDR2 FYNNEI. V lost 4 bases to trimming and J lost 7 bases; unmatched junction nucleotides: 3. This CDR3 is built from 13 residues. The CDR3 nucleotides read TGTGCCAGCAGTGGGACTAGCCGTAACATTCAGTACTTC. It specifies CASSGTSRNIQYF. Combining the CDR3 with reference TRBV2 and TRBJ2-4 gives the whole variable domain EPEVTQTPSHQVTQMGQEVILRCVPISNHLYFYWYRQILGQKVEFLVSFYNNEISEKSEIFDDQFSVERPDGSNFTLKIRSTKLEDSAMYFCASSGTSRNIQYFGAGTRLSVL.

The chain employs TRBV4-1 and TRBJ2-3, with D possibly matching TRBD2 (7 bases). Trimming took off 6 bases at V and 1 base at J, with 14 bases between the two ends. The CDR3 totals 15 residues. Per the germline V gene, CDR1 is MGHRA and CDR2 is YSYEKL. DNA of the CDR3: TGCGCCAGCAGACGTATGGGGGGGCGCACAGATACGCAGTATTTT. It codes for CASRRMGGRTDTQYF.

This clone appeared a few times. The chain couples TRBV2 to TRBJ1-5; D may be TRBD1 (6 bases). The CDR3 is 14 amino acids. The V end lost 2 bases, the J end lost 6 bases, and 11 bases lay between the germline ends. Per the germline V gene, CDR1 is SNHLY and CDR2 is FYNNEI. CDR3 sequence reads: CASSEQGYGQPQHF. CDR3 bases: TGTGCCAGCAGTGAACAGGGGTATGGTCAGCCCCAGCATTTT.

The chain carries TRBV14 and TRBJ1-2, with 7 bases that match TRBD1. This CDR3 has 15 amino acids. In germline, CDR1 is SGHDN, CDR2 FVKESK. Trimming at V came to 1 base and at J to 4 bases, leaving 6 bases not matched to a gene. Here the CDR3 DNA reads TGTGCCAGCAGCCAAGGGACAGGCAGACTCTATGGCTACACCTTC. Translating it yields CASSQGTGRLYGYTF.

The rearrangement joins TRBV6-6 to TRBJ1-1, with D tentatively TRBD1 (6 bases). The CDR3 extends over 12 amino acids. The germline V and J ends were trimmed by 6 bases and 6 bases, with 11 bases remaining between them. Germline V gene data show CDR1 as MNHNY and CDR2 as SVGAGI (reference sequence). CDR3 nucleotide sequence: TGTGCCAGCAGAGACAACAGGGCTGAAGCTTTCTTT. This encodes CASRDNRAEAFF.

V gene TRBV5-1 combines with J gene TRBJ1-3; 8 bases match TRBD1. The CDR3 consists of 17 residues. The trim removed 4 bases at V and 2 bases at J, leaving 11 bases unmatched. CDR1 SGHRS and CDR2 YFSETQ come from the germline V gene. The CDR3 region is CASSLQGGGPPGNTIYF. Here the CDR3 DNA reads TGCGCCAGCAGCCTACAGGGGGGGGGCCCTCCTGGAAACACCATATATTTT.

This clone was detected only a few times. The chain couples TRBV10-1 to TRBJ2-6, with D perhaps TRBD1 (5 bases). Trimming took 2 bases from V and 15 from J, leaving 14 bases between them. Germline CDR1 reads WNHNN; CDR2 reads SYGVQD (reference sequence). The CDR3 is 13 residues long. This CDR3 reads CASSEETANPLTF. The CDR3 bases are TGCGCCAGCAGTGAGGAGACAGCGAACCCCCTGACTTTC.

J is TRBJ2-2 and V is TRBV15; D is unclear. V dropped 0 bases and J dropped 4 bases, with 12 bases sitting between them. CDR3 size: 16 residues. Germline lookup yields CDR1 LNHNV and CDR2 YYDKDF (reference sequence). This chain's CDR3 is CATSRDSGPATGELFF. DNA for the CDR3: TGTGCCACCAGCAGAGATTCGGGTCCGGCCACCGGGGAGCTGTTTTTT.

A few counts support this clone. The CDR3 DNA is TGTGCCAGTAGTATTACGGGGACCCAGCATTTT. This encodes CASSITGTQHF. This chain uses TRBV19 with TRBJ1-5; D not resolved. The germline gives CDR1 LNHDA, CDR2 SQIVND (reference sequence). This CDR3 is built from 11 residues. The V end was cut by 3 bases, the J end by 11 bases, with 8 bases between.

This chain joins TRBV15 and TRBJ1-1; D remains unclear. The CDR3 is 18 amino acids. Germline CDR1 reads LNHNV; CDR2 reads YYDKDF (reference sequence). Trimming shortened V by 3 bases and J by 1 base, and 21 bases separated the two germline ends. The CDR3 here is CATSSIRLGLLANTEAFF. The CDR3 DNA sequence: TGTGCCACCAGCAGCATACGATTGGGCTTATTGGCGAACACTGAAGCTTTCTTT. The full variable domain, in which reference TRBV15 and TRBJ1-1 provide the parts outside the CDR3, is DAMVIQNPRYQVTQFGKPVTLSCSQTLNHNVMYWYQQKSSQAPKLLFHYYDKDFNNEADTPDNFQSRRPNTSFCFLDIRSPGLGDTAMYLCATSSIRLGLLANTEAFFGQGTRLTVV.

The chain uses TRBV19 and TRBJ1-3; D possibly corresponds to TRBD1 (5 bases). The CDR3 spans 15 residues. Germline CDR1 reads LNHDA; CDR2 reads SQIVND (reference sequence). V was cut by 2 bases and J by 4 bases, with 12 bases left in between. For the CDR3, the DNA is TGTGCCAGTAGTATAACGGCAGGGCCAGGAAACACCATATATTTT. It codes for CASSITAGPGNTIYF.

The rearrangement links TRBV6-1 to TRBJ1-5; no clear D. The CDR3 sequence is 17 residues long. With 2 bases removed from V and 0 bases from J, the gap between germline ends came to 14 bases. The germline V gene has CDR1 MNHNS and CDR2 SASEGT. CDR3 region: CASSEFDAAYSNQPQHF. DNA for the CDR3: TGTGCCAGCAGTGAATTTGATGCCGCGTATAGCAATCAGCCCCAGCATTTT.

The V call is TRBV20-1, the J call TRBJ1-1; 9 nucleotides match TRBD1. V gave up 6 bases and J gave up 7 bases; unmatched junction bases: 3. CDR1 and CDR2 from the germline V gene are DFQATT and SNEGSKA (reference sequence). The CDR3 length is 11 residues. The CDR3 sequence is CSAPGQGEAFF. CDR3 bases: TGCAGTGCCCCGGGACAGGGTGAAGCTTTCTTT.

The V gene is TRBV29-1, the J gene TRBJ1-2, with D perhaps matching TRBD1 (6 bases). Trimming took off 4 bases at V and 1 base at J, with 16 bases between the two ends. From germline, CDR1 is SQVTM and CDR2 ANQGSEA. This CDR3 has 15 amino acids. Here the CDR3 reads CSVGSHRQDNYGYTF. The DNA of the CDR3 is TGCAGCGTTGGCTCTCATCGACAGGATAACTATGGCTACACCTTC.

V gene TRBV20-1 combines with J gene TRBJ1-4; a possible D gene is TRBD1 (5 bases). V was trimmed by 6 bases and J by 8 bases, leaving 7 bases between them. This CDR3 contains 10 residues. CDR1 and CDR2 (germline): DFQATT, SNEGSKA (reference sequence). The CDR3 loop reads CSARGEKLFF. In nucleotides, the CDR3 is TGCAGTGCACGGGGGGAAAAACTGTTTTTT.

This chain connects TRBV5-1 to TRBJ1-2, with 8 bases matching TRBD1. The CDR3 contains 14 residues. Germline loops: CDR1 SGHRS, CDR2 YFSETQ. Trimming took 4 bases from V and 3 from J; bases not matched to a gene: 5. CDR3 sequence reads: CASSVGQGDYGYTF. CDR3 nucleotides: TGCGCCAGCAGCGTCGGACAGGGAGACTATGGCTACACCTTC.